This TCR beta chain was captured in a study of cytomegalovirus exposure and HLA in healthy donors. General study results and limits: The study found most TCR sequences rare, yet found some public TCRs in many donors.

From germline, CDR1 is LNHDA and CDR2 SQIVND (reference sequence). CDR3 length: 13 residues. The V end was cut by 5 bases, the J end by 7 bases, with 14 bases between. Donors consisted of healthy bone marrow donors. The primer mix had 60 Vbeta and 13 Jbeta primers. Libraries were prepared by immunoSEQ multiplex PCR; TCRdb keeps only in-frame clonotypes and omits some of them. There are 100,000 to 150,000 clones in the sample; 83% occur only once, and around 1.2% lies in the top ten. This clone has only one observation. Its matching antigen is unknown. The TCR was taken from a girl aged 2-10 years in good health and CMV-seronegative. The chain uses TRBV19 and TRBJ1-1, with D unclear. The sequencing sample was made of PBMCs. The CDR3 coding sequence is TGTGCCAGTAGTCCGACACGAGCAGATGAAGCTTTCTTT. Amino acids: CASSPTRADEAFF.